This TCR beta chain was obtained from a study of CD8+ T cells in alopecia areata. As for treatment: oral pan-JAK inhibitor, 5-10 mg twice daily. Points on this clone: The antigen is unknown.

Extracted from the samples, RNA was reverse transcribed into cDNA to serve as the sequencing template. Generated by immunoSEQ multiplex PCR, the TCRdb table keeps only in-frame clones and is missing some. The table lists 100,000 or so clones, roughly 60% of them singletons. Broader study findings: Among the top 100, expanded CD8+ clones, as well as scalp clonality, were significantly decreased by tofacitinib. With tofacitinib ongoing, many expanded lesional clones persisted in both scalp and blood.

The CDR3 extends over 19 amino acids. CDR1 is KGHSH, CDR2 LQKENI, per germline. V shed 1 base, J shed 2 bases, and the junction held 17 bases outside the gene matches. The TCR comes from a human donor with alopecia areata. The J gene is TRBJ2-7, the V gene TRBV18; 7 bases map to TRBD2. Sequencing was performed on CD8+ T cells sorted from blood, taken at approximately week 61, from a patient treated with tofacitinib. The CDR3 here is CASSPLAGTNPGVPYEQYF. The CDR3, as DNA: TGTGCCAGCTCACCACTCGCCGGGACTAATCCTGGGGTCCCCTACGAGCAGTACTTC.